One sample yielded the 3 T cell receptor beta chains listed below, sequenced in a study of blood T cell repertoires in COVID-19. TCRdb's table, derived via immunoSEQ multiplex PCR, lists solely in-frame clones and lacks some. This sample has tens of thousands of clones, with 80% to 90% found just once. The source material was peripheral blood. These receptors all stem from a woman of 80 years or more with active or convalescent COVID-19.

The chain couples TRBV7-3 to TRBJ1-6, with 8 bases lining up with TRBD1. The germline CDR1 and CDR2 sequences are SGHTA and FQGTGA. Unmatched junction bases numbered 4, after V lost 5 bases and J lost 7 bases. The CDR3 is 14 residues long. Here the CDR3 reads CASSPGGGNSPLHF. CDR3 bases: TGTGCCAGCAGCCCAGGGGGCGGGAATTCACCCCTCCACTTT.

The chain has TRBV24-1 and TRBJ1-6; unclear D gene. This CDR3 has 14 residues. Germline V gene data show CDR1 as KGHDR and CDR2 as SFDVKD. V shed 7 bases and J shed 0 bases, with 6 bases lying between them. DNA for the CDR3: TGTGCCACCAGCGAGGACTCCTATAATTCACCCCTCCACTTT. Residues: CATSEDSYNSPLHF.

V is TRBV6-4 and J is TRBJ2-1; 9 nucleotides agree with TRBD1. With V trimmed by 6 bases and J by 12 bases, 12 bases remained unmatched. From germline, CDR1 is MRHNA and CDR2 SNTAGT. The CDR3 runs 14 residues. As DNA, the CDR3 is TGTGCCAGCAGGAAAAACTCACAGGGGGCTGGGCAGTTCTTC. Protein: CASRKNSQGAGQFF.